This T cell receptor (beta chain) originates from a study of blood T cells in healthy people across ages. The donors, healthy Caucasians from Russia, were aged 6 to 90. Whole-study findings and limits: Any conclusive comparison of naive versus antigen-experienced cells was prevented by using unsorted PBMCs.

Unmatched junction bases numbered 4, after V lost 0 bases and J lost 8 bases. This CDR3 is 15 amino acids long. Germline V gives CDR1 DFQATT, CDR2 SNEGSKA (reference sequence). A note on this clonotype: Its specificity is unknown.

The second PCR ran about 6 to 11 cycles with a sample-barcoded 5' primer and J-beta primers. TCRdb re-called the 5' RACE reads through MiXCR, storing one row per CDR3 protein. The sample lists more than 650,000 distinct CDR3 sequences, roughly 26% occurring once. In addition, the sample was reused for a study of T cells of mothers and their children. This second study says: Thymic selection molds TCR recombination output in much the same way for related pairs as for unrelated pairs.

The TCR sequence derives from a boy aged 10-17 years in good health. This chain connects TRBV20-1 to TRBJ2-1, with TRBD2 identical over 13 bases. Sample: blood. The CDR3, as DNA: TGCAGTGCTAGAGATGTACTAGCGGGGGGGTATGAGCAGTTCTTC. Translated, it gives CSARDVLAGGYEQFF.